Given below is one TCR beta chain in context. V shed 7 bases, J shed 3 bases, and the junction held 5 bases outside the gene matches. There are 13 residues in the CDR3. The germline gives CDR1 MDHEN, CDR2 SYDVKM. The record originates from a study of blood T cell repertoires in COVID-19. Study details: The United States, Italy and Spain provided the acute and convalescent COVID-19 samples. PBMCs, B-cell-depleted T cells, or T cells provided the cDNA or gDNA that made up the material.

In the original analysis: Reference gene primer amplification in the assay estimated nucleated cell counts. Method: immunoSEQ multiplex PCR; TCRdb's copy keeps in-frame clones and lacks some. V, J and clone size reflect that table, while D and trimming were determined from the DNA. Among 90,000 to 100,000 clones listed, approximately 84% were seen once. Sequencing was done on a sample of peripheral blood. The genes are TRBV28 and TRBJ1-2; 7 nucleotides line up with TRBD1. The sequence was obtained from a man aged 70 or older with acute or convalescent COVID-19. CDR3 DNA sequence: TGTGCCAGCACCCCAGGGGGATACTATGGCTACACCTTC. This translates into CASTPGGYYGYTF.